This T cell receptor beta chain derives from a study of blood T cells in healthy people across ages. This clonotype was observed once. The use of a sample-barcoded 5' primer and a J-beta primer mix characterized a second PCR of about 7 to 12 cycles. TCRdb reanalysed the 5' RACE reads using MiXCR and keeps one entry per CDR3 protein. The table includes 380,000 or so distinct CDR3 sequences, about 55% detected once. The germline CDR1 and CDR2 sequences are SGHRS and YFSETQ. Between the trimmed V and J ends, which lost 4 bases and 8 bases, there was a span of 13 bases. This CDR3 spans 13 amino acids. The chain employs TRBV5-1 and TRBJ2-4; D is possibly TRBD1 or TRBD2 (5 bases each). Source material: blood. This TCR was recovered from a man aged 60-69 years in good health. The CDR3 loop is CASSLGTADIQYF. The CDR3 bases are TGCGCCAGCAGCCTGGGGACCGCAGACATTCAGTACTTC.